Listed below are T cell receptor beta chains from one sample, sequenced in a study of blood T cell repertoires in COVID-19. Using immunoSEQ multiplex PCR, the repertoire was profiled, and TCRdb retains in-frame clones only, with some absent. This sample yields about 210,000 clones, of which around 87% are seen a single time; 7.2% belongs to the top ten. Material: PBMCs or T cells enriched from blood (not recorded which). Receptors were obtained from a man in his thirties or forties in a cohort exposed to, infected with or recovered from COVID-19 (not recorded which). Each CDR3 is given with its conserved first and last residue. D genes are given only for firm matches. Size is stated for part of the rows, as once, few or many counts, or as a class when the clone is expanded.

CDR3 DNA,CDR3 protein,J gene,clone size,D gene,V gene
TGTGCCAGCAGCCAAGGGAACAGGCCTAATGAAAAACTGTTTTTT,CASSQGNRPNEKLFF,TRBJ1-4,.,.,TRBV25-1
TGTGCCAGCAGCCAGGCGGGGATGAACACTGAAGCTTTCTTT,CASSQAGMNTEAFF,TRBJ1-1,few,.,TRBV14
TGTGCCAGCAGCTTAGTCCACACCAAAGACGAGCAGTACTTC,CASSLVHTKDEQYF,TRBJ2-7,.,.,TRBV7-2
TGTGCCAGCGAAGGGGGCAGGGGGCTAGGACAGCCCCAGCATTTT,CASEGGRGLGQPQHF,TRBJ1-5,.,TRBD1,TRBV28
TGTGCCAGCAGCCTGGACAGGGGGGCGGGCACTGAAGCTTTCTTT,CASSLDRGAGTEAFF,TRBJ1-1,few,TRBD1,TRBV5-8
TGTGCCAGCAGCCAGGATTCAGGGGGCTATGGCTACACCTTC,CASSQDSGGYGYTF,TRBJ1-2,.,TRBD1,TRBV3-1/TRBV3-2
TGTGCCAGCAGCTCCGGGACAGGGACTCGGGGGGGATTTTCACCCCTCCACTTT,CASSSGTGTRGGFSPLHF,TRBJ1-6,.,TRBD1,TRBV5-5
TGTGCCAGCAGCAACAGGGGGCGATCCTACAATGAGCAGTTCTTC,CASSNRGRSYNEQFF,TRBJ2-1,.,TRBD1,TRBV7-9
TGTGCCAGCAGCTTAGTGACAGGGGTCTCCTACGAGCAGTACTTC,CASSLVTGVSYEQYF,TRBJ2-7,.,TRBD1,TRBV7-2
TGTGCCAGCACCCTGGGCTGGGGACAGCGGCAGGGGGCCAACGTCCTGACTTTC,CASTLGWGQRQGANVLTF,TRBJ2-6,many,TRBD1,TRBV27
TGTGCCACCAGCCCCAGGGGCGAGTTCACAGATACGCAGTATTTT,CATSPRGEFTDTQYF,TRBJ2-3,.,.,TRBV24-1
TGTGCCAGCAGCCAGGAGACTAGCGGGAGGCCGGAGGACAATGAGCAGTTCTTC,CASSQETSGRPEDNEQFF,TRBJ2-1,.,TRBD2,TRBV3-1/TRBV3-2
TGTGCCAGCAGGGAACGGGGTCCGAATTCACCCCTCCACTTT,CASRERGPNSPLHF,TRBJ1-6,.,.,TRBV7-6
TGCGCCAGCAGCTTGGCAGGCACCGGGGAGCTGTTTTTT,CASSLAGTGELFF,TRBJ2-2,.,.,TRBV5-1
TGTGCCAGCAGCTTTCTAGGGAGGAACACCGGGGAGCTGTTTTTT,CASSFLGRNTGELFF,TRBJ2-2,.,.,TRBV5-6
TGTGCTAGTGCATACATAGCGGCCTACAATGAGCAGTTCTTC,CASAYIAAYNEQFF,TRBJ2-1,.,.,TRBV12-5
TGTGCCACCCGTACAGGGGGCTATAATTCACCCCTCCACTTT,CATRTGGYNSPLHF,TRBJ1-6,.,TRBD1,TRBV15
TGTGCCAGCAGCTTAAGCACTAGCGGCTACAATGAGCAGTTCTTC,CASSLSTSGYNEQFF,TRBJ2-1,.,TRBD2,TRBV7-3
TGTGCCAGCAGGACAGACAACACCGGGGAGCTGTTTTTT,CASRTDNTGELFF,TRBJ2-2,once,.,TRBV28
TGCGCCAGCAGCTTGGGGGCTACGAAGAACACTGAAGCTTTCTTT,CASSLGATKNTEAFF,TRBJ1-1,.,.,TRBV5-1
TGCGCCAGCAGCACAGATACTAGCGGGACCTACGAGCAGTACTTC,CASSTDTSGTYEQYF,TRBJ2-7,.,TRBD2,TRBV4-3
TGTGCCAGCAGTCCTGACAGGGGGGCGATCGGGAACACTGAAGCTTTCTTT,CASSPDRGAIGNTEAFF,TRBJ1-1,.,TRBD1,TRBV27
TGTGCCAGCAGTCTAAGACAGCTTGGAAACACCATATATTTT,CASSLRQLGNTIYF,TRBJ1-3,.,.,TRBV28
TGCGCCGATCGGACAGGGCCCAATCAGCCCCAGCATTTT,CADRTGPNQPQHF,TRBJ1-5,.,TRBD1,TRBV5-1
TGTGCCAGCAGATTAACAGGGACTGAAAAACTGTTTTTT,CASRLTGTEKLFF,TRBJ1-4,.,.,TRBV6-5
TGTGCCAGCAGTTTAGGGGGCGGGGGACAGGGTTTCTTT,CASSLGGGGQGFF,TRBJ1-1,.,TRBD1,TRBV12-3/TRBV12-4
TGTGCCAGCAGTGAATGGAAGGGGGACAGGAATGAGCAGTTCTTC,CASSEWKGDRNEQFF,TRBJ2-1,.,TRBD1,TRBV25-1
TGTGCCAGCACGGGGACAGCACACTCCTACGAGCAGTACTTC,CASTGTAHSYEQYF,TRBJ2-7,.,TRBD1,TRBV28